The clone carrying this TCR beta chain has ten or more counts. What it recognizes is unknown. This entry belongs to a study of CD8 T cells in ankylosing spondylitis. Libraries of TCR beta came from quantitative 5'-RACE with molecular barcodes. TCRdb re-called the 5' RACE reads with MiXCR, one entry per CDR3 protein. The sample gives about 130,000 distinct CDR3 sequences, around 8.5% of which show up once; about 3.3% is in the top ten. The study, taken as a whole, reports: Ankylosing spondylitis blood appeared to carry a characteristic TCR beta motif of several highly homologous variants. Within peripheral blood, clones linked to disease were CD8+ and relatively rare.

CDR3 size: 14 residues. Germline CDR1 and CDR2: SGHRS and YFSETQ. V was cut by 0 bases and J by 3 bases, with 7 bases left in between. J is TRBJ1-5 and V is TRBV5-1; D gene unclear. Input material: blood, either unsorted or a sorted T cell fraction (not recorded which). The sequence derives from a male donor with ankylosing spondylitis or in good health (not recorded which). DNA of the CDR3: TGCGCCAGCAGCTTGGGCGGGGTCAATCAGCCCCAGCATTTT. Translating it yields CASSLGGVNQPQHF.